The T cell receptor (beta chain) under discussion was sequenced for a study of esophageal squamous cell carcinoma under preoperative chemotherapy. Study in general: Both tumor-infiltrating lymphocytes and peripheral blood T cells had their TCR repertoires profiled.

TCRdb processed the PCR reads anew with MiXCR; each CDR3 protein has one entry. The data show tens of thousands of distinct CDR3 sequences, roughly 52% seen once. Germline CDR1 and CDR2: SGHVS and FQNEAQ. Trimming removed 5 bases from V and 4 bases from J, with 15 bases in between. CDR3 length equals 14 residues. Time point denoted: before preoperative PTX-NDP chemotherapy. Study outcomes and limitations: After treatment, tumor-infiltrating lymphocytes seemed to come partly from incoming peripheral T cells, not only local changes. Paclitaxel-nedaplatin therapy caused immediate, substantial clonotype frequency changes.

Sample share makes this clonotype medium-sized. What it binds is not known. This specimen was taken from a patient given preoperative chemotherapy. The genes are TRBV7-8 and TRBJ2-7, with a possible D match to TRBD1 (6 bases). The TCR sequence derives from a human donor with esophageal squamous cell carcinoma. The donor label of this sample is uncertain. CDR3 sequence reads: CASSQLVRGYEQYF. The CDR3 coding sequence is TGTGCCAGCAGCCAGTTAGTCAGGGGTTACGAGCAGTACTTC.